These 26 T cell receptor beta chains came from one sample sequenced in a study of T cells in Graves' hyperthyroidism and ophthalmopathy. TCR beta CDR3 regions were amplified from RNA transcripts. Initially, a first-round RT-PCR of the TCR CDR3 employed the HTBI primer set. TCRdb reprocessed the multiplex PCR reads with MiXCR, giving one entry per CDR3 protein. The profile shows fewer than 350,000 distinct CDR3 sequences, approximately 15% of them singletons. Sequenced: blood. The source is a woman between 40 and 55 years old with Graves' hyperthyroidism.

V gene TRBV5-1 combines with J gene TRBJ1-5; D is unresolved. V shed 3 bases and J shed 4 bases, with 14 bases lying between them. The CDR3 has 15 amino acids. The germline V gene encodes CDR1 SGHRS and CDR2 YFSETQ. CDR3 region: CASSWRRTVNQPQHF. Here the CDR3 DNA reads TGCGCCAGCAGCTGGCGTAGGACGGTGAATCAGCCCCAGCATTTT.

This clonotype was recorded at least ten times. This rearrangement joins TRBV2 to TRBJ2-3; D is uncertain. The V gene lost 6 bases and the J gene lost 3 bases, with 10 bases spanning the gap. CDR1 and CDR2 (germline): SNHLY, FYNNEI. The CDR3 sequence is 13 residues long. In nucleotides, the CDR3 is TGTGCCAGCAGCTACGTCGGGACAGATACGCAGTATTTT. Its protein is CASSYVGTDTQYF.

This clonotype showed up many times. This chain links TRBV7-9 with TRBJ2-7; tentatively, D is TRBD1 (7 bases). CDR3 length equals 14 residues. CDR1 and CDR2 from the germline V gene are SEHNR and FQNEAQ (reference sequence). With 5 bases removed from V and 7 bases from J, the gap between germline ends came to 18 bases. The CDR3 is CASSAGQPVGEQYF. As DNA, the CDR3 is TGTGCCAGCAGCGCGGGACAGCCGGTGGGAGAGCAGTACTTC.

This clonotype was counted between two and nine times. The chain combines TRBV10-3 with TRBJ2-7, with a possible D match to TRBD1 (7 bases). The V gene's germline CDR1 is ENHRY and CDR2 SYGVKD. The ends were cut back, 8 bases at V and 0 bases at J, with 14 bases in the middle. The CDR3 totals 14 residues. DNA of the CDR3: TGTGCCATCGGGGGGACAGAGAGCTCCTACGAGCAGTACTTC. It translates to CAIGGTESSYEQYF.

The table lists this clonotype with a few counts. The rearrangement uses TRBV9 and TRBJ1-2; D remains unclear. Germline assignment: CDR1 SGDLS and CDR2 YYNGEE. The CDR3 is 13 amino acids. V shed 2 bases and J shed 2 bases, with 7 bases lying between them. The CDR3 sequence: CASSVAENYGYTF. In DNA, the CDR3 is TGTGCCAGCAGCGTCGCAGAAAACTATGGCTACACCTTC.

This clonotype has ten or more counts. The rearrangement uses TRBV2 and TRBJ2-3; either TRBD1 or TRBD2 may supply D (5 bases each). Between the trimmed V and J ends, which lost 7 bases and 2 bases, there was a span of 16 bases. CDR3 size: 15 residues. Germline V gene sequence: CDR1 SNHLY, CDR2 FYNNEI. CDR3 protein: CASTRDPSITDTQYF. The DNA of the CDR3 is TGTGCCAGCACAAGGGACCCTTCTATCACAGATACGCAGTATTTT.

The CDR3 region is CASSYPPPSYEQYF. CDR3 DNA sequence: TGTGCCAGCAGTTACCCCCCTCCTAGCTACGAGCAGTACTTC. This chain uses TRBV6-2 or TRBV6-3 with TRBJ2-7; no definite D call. Trimming shortened V by 2 bases and J by 3 bases, and 11 bases separated the two germline ends. CDR1 and CDR2 from the germline V gene are MNHEY and SVGEGT. The CDR3 runs 14 residues.

This clonotype was seen ten or more times. This rearrangement joins TRBV28 to TRBJ2-3, with 7 bases lining up with TRBD2. The CDR3 runs to 16 residues. Trimming removed 1 base from V and 4 bases from J; junction bases left unmatched: 8. The germline V gene encodes CDR1 MDHEN and CDR2 SYDVKM. The CDR3 sequence: CASSLYGGSVADTQYF. The CDR3 coding sequence is TGTGCCAGCAGTTTATACGGCGGGAGTGTGGCAGATACGCAGTATTTT. The complete variable domain, with remaining parts taken from reference TRBV28 and TRBJ2-3, reads DVKVTQSSRYLVKRTGEKVFLECVQDMDHENMFWYRQDPGLGLRLIYFSYDVKMKEKGDIPEGYSVSREKKERFSLILESASTNQTSMYLCASSLYGGSVADTQYFGPGTRLTVL.

The table lists this clonotype with a few counts. This chain connects TRBV2 to TRBJ1-3, with 7 nucleotides matching TRBD1. This CDR3 comprises 14 residues. The V segment lost 5 bases and the J segment 6 bases; nucleotides outside the gene matches: 7. Germline CDR1 SNHLY, CDR2 FYNNEI. The CDR3 spells CASSLYDRENTIYF. The CDR3 bases are TGTGCCAGCAGTTTATATGACAGGGAAAACACCATATATTTT.

The table lists this clonotype with many counts. The chain links TRBV7-9 to TRBJ2-1, with D uncertain. Germline CDR1 reads SEHNR; CDR2 reads FQNEAQ (reference sequence). There are 14 residues in the CDR3. V dropped 0 bases and J dropped 4 bases, with 7 bases sitting between them. CDR3 protein: CASSLAAVYNEQFF. CDR3 nucleotides: TGTGCCAGCAGCTTAGCAGCAGTTTACAATGAGCAGTTCTTC. The whole variable domain, filled in from reference TRBV7-9 and TRBJ2-1, reads DTGVSQNPRHKITKRGQNVTFRCDPISEHNRLYWYRQTLGQGPEFLTYFQNEAQLEKSRLLSDRFSAERPKGSFSTLEIQRTEQGDSAMYLCASSLAAVYNEQFFGPGTRLTVL.

At least ten counts were recorded for this clonotype. The DNA of the CDR3 is TGTGCCAGCAGCTTAGTGAGTCTAGCTGACAATGAGCAGTTCTTC. Encoded protein: CASSLVSLADNEQFF. The J gene is TRBJ2-1, the V gene TRBV7-9, with D possibly TRBD2 on 5 matching bases. The germline V gene encodes CDR1 SEHNR and CDR2 FQNEAQ (reference sequence). Trimming took 1 base from V and 5 from J, leaving 12 bases between them. The CDR3 loop spans 15 amino acids.

The chain employs TRBV19 and TRBJ1-5; no clear D gene. This CDR3 comprises 11 residues. Germline CDR1 reads LNHDA; CDR2 reads SQIVND (reference sequence). Trimming stripped 4 bases from V and 4 bases from J, with 2 bases between. As DNA, the CDR3 is TGTGCCAGTAGTAATAATCAGCCCCAGCATTTT. Residues: CASSNNQPQHF.

There are many counts of this clonotype. CDR3 sequence (DNA): TGTGCCAGCAGTCCCCGAGGGGGGAGGTATGAAAAACTGTTTTTT. Its translation: CASSPRGGRYEKLFF. The chain has TRBV28 and TRBJ1-4; tentatively, D is TRBD1 (6 bases). Germline values: CDR1 MDHEN, CDR2 SYDVKM. Deletions cut 5 bases from V and 6 bases from J, with 16 bases between. The CDR3 length is 15 residues.

This clonotype was found many times. This chain joins TRBV2 and TRBJ2-3; 9 bases line up with TRBD1. V shed 11 bases and J 4 bases; nucleotides not matched to a gene: 13. Germline-derived CDR1 and CDR2 are SNHLY and FYNNEI. CDR3 length equals 15 residues. The CDR3, as DNA: TGTGCCTCCCGCAGGGACAGGGAGGGTTCAGATACGCAGTATTTT. Residues: CASRRDREGSDTQYF.

This clonotype has a count of ten or more. The chain combines TRBV19 with TRBJ1-4, with TRBD1 matching 7 bases. V trimming: 5 bases; J trimming: 0 bases; junction bases outside the gene matches: 3. The CDR3 spans 15 residues. The V gene's germline CDR1 is LNHDA and CDR2 SQIVND (reference sequence). The CDR3 region has the DNA TGTGCCAGTAGTCCGGGACAGACAACTAATGAAAAACTGTTTTTT. Translating it yields CASSPGQTTNEKLFF.

This clonotype was recorded only once. This sequence joins TRBV5-1 and TRBJ2-2, with D perhaps TRBD1 or TRBD2 (5 bases each). The CDR3 totals 15 residues. Trimming took off 0 bases at V and 6 bases at J, with 12 bases between the two ends. The germline gives CDR1 SGHRS, CDR2 YFSETQ. The CDR3 nucleotides read TGCGCCAGCAGCTTGGTGGCCAGGGACGCCGGGGAGCTGTTTTTT. It encodes CASSLVARDAGELFF. Looking up the rest from reference TRBV5-1 and TRBJ2-2 gives the full variable domain: KAGVTQTPRYLIKTRGQQVTLSCSPISGHRSVSWYQQTPGQGLQFLFEYFSETQRNKGNFPGRFSGRQFSNSRSEMNVSTLELGDSALYLCASSLVARDAGELFFGEGSRLTVL.

In this sample, this clonotype turned up many times. The V gene is TRBV2, the J gene TRBJ1-1; no firm D call. CDR3 size: 15 residues. Germline loops: CDR1 SNHLY, CDR2 FYNNEI. Trimming cost V 7 bases and J 1 base, with 16 bases left between them. The CDR3 is CASMEEGIPNTEAFF. In DNA form, the CDR3 reads TGTGCCAGCATGGAGGAGGGAATCCCGAACACTGAAGCTTTCTTT.

The rearrangement uses TRBV11-2 and TRBJ2-5; D might be TRBD1 (5 bases). CDR1 and CDR2 from the germline V gene are SGHAT and FQNNGV. The CDR3 length is 13 residues. With 7 bases removed from V and 2 bases from J, the gap between germline ends came to 11 bases. The CDR3 loop reads CASTRQQQETQYF. CDR3 nucleotides: TGTGCCAGCACCCGACAGCAACAAGAGACCCAGTACTTC.

This clonotype was counted many times. The genes are TRBV2 and TRBJ2-6; D remains unclear. The CDR3 contains 16 residues. V was cut by 6 bases and J by 0 bases, with 12 bases left in between. The germline gives CDR1 SNHLY, CDR2 FYNNEI. The CDR3 sequence is CASRTIRPSGANVLTF. In DNA, the CDR3 is TGTGCCAGCAGGACCATTAGGCCCTCTGGGGCCAACGTCCTGACTTTC.

This chain connects TRBV28 to TRBJ1-3; 7 bases are shared with TRBD1. CDR1 is MDHEN and CDR2 is SYDVKM in the germline V gene. This CDR3 spans 17 amino acids. V shed 6 bases, J shed 2 bases, and the junction held 13 bases outside the gene matches. The CDR3 is CASRDRQGLPPGNTIYF. The CDR3 DNA sequence: TGTGCCAGCAGGGACAGACAGGGTCTCCCCCCTGGAAACACCATATATTTT.

Many counts were recorded for this clonotype. The chain couples TRBV5-5 to TRBJ2-5; 12 bases map to TRBD1. The J segment lost 5 bases and the V segment lost 5 bases, leaving 7 bases of the junction unmatched. Germline lookup yields CDR1 SGHKS and CDR2 YYEKEE (reference sequence). The CDR3 sequence is 15 residues long. The CDR3 sequence is CASRPGQGAGETQYF. The CDR3 region has the DNA TGTGCCAGCAGACCGGGACAGGGGGCGGGGGAGACCCAGTACTTC.

V gene TRBV2 combines with J gene TRBJ2-1; tentatively, D is TRBD2 (7 bases). V lost 4 bases to trimming and J lost 5 bases, with 15 bases between them. This CDR3 has 15 residues. Germline CDR1 is SNHLY and CDR2 is FYNNEI. The CDR3 DNA reads TGTGCCAGCAGTGGAACTAGAGGGGGGGACAATGAGCAGTTCTTC. As protein: CASSGTRGGDNEQFF.

This clonotype showed up many times. This sequence joins TRBV7-2 and TRBJ2-5; D assignment may be TRBD1 or TRBD2 (5 bases each). The V gene lost 5 bases and the J gene lost 2 bases, with 9 bases spanning the gap. This CDR3 is built from 13 residues. Germline values: CDR1 SGHTA, CDR2 FQGNSA. The CDR3 spells CASSRDQQETQYF. In DNA form, the CDR3 reads TGTGCCAGCAGCCGGGACCAACAAGAGACCCAGTACTTC.

This clonotype was observed many times. This chain connects TRBV2 to TRBJ2-7, with 10 bases matching TRBD2. The CDR3 has 13 residues. Germline CDR1 SNHLY, CDR2 FYNNEI. V shed 6 bases, J shed 5 bases, and the junction held 4 bases outside the gene matches. The CDR3 region has the DNA TGTGCCAGCAGGCCTAGCGGGGGAGACGAGCAGTACTTC. Protein product: CASRPSGGDEQYF.

This clonotype was recorded many times. The rearrangement joins TRBV2 to TRBJ1-1; the D is unclear. Deletions cut 2 bases from V and 7 bases from J, with 8 bases between. The CDR3 contains 12 residues. The germline V gene encodes CDR1 SNHLY and CDR2 FYNNEI. CDR3 coding DNA: TGTGCCAGCAGTGAACCAGGTGTTGAAGCTTTCTTT. This translates into CASSEPGVEAFF.

The CDR3 is CASSSHGGTRADTQYF. Here the CDR3 DNA reads TGTGCCAGCAGTTCCCATGGCGGGACCAGGGCAGATACGCAGTATTTT. V gene TRBV27 combines with J gene TRBJ2-3, with D maybe TRBD2 (6 bases). Germline values: CDR1 MNHEY, CDR2 SMNVEV (reference sequence). Trimming shortened V by 4 bases and J by 4 bases, and 18 bases separated the two germline ends. CDR3 length: 16 amino acids.